This TCR beta chain was observed in a study of T cell responses to AZD1222 COVID-19 vaccine. Study-level findings and limits: Spike-specific TCR breadth and depth were elevated following two AZD1222 doses.

As for this clone: Its antigen remains unidentified.

This CDR3 comprises 15 residues. Unmatched junction bases numbered 4, after V lost 1 base and J lost 5 bases. Germline loops: CDR1 LNHDA, CDR2 SQIVND (reference sequence). Some clones are missing from TCRdb's copy, which holds only in-frame ones; the method was immunoSEQ multiplex PCR. Among roughly 120,000 clones listed, around 93% were seen once. The TCR originated in an adult in good health. The sample was peripheral blood, taken on day 0 of AZD1222 vaccination. The rearrangement links TRBV19 to TRBJ2-5; 10 bases map to TRBD2. The CDR3 region is CASSIGTSGWETQYF. The CDR3 nucleotides read TGTGCCAGTAGTATAGGGACTAGCGGTTGGGAGACCCAGTACTTC. Full variable domain (outside the CDR3, taken from reference TRBV19 and TRBJ2-5): DGGITQSPKYLFRKEGQNVTLSCEQNLNHDAMYWYRQDPGQGLRLIYYSQIVNDFQKGDIAEGYSVSREKKESFPLTVTSAQKNPTAFYLCASSIGTSGWETQYFGPGTRLLVL.